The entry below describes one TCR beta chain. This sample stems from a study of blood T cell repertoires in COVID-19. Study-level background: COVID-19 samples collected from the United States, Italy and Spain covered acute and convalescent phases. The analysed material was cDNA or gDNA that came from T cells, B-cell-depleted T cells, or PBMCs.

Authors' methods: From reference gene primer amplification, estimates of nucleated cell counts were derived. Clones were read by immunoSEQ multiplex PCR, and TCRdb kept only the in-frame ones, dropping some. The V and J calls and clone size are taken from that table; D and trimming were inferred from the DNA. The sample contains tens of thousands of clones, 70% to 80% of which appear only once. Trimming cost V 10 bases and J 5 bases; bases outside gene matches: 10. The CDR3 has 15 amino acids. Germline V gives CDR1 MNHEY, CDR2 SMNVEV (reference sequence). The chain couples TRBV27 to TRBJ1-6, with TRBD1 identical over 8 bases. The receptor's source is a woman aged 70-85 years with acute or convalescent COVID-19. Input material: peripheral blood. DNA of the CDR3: TGTGCCACCGCAAGGGACAGGCACCATAATTCACCCCTCCACTTT. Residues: CATARDRHHNSPLHF.